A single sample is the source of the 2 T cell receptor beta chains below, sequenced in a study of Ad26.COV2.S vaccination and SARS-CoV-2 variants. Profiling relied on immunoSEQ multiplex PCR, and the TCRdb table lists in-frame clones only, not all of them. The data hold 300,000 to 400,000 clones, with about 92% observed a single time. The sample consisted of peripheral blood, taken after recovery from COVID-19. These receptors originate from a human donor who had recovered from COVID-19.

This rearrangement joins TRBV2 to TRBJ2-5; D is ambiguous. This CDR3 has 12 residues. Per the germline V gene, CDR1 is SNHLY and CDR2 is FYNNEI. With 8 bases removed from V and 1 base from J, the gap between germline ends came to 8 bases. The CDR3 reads CASSPGQETQYF. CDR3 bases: TGTGCCAGCTCCCCGGGCCAAGAGACCCAGTACTTC.

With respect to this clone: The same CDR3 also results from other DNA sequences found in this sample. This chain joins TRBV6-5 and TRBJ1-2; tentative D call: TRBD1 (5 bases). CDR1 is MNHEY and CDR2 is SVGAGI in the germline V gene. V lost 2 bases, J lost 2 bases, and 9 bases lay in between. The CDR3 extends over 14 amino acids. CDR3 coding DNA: TGTGCCAGCAGTTACGGGACGGCCAACTATGGCTACACCTTC. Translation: CASSYGTANYGYTF.